This T cell receptor beta chain was recorded in a study of T cell repertoires in cytomegalovirus infection. Findings and limits, study-wide: Carriers of CMV and the relevant HLA type were discriminated by public TCR beta frequency.

As to this clonotype: Its specificity is unknown.

This CDR3 contains 17 residues. Germline lookup yields CDR1 MNHEY and CDR2 SVGEGT. V was pared by 6 bases and J by 0 bases, with 15 bases between. TCRdb called the reads again in MiXCR, with one record for every CDR3 protein. The sample contains more than 250,000 distinct CDR3 sequences, more than 20% of which appear only once. The V call is TRBV6-2 or TRBV6-3, the J call TRBJ1-6; maybe TRBD1 (5 bases). This receptor was taken from a human donor in good health (CMV status not recorded). Some clones in this sample may be carry-over from other donors' samples. The sequencing here drew on cultured PBMCs, taken from culture after CMV antigen stimulation. The CDR3 is CASRKGAAFSYNSPLHF. For the CDR3, the DNA is TGTGCCAGCAGGAAAGGGGCCGCCTTCTCCTATAATTCACCCCTCCACTTT.